The rows below give T cell receptor beta chains drawn from one sample of a study of blood T cell repertoires in COVID-19. Here immunoSEQ multiplex PCR was the method, and the copy in TCRdb shows in-frame clones only, minus some. Among roughly 200,000 clones listed, approximately 86% were seen once. The sample was peripheral blood. The receptors stem from a man between 40 and 49 years old with active or convalescent COVID-19. The CDR3 runs from the conserved cysteine through the conserved F or W. The D gene is left open where the match is weak. A clone size is listed for some rows: how often the clone was seen (once, few, many), or a class if it is expanded.

-,-,TRBV19,TRBJ2-7,13,TGTGCCAGTAGTATCCCGGGAACCGACGAGCAGTACTTC,CASSIPGTDEQYF
-,-,TRBV5-1,TRBJ1-1,15,TGCGCCAGCAGCCCCACCGGGACGGAGGGAACTGAAGCTTTCTTT,CASSPTGTEGTEAFF
-,-,TRBV5-1,TRBJ2-1,11,TGCGCCAGCAGCTCGGACAATGAGCAGTTCTTC,CASSSDNEQFF
-,-,TRBV6-5,TRBJ2-2,16,TGTGCCAGCAGTTACTCCCGGACACTCCACACCGGGGAGCTGTTTTTT,CASSYSRTLHTGELFF
TRBD2,few,TRBV27,TRBJ2-7,15,TGTGCCAGCAGGGGACTAGCGGGGGGCACCTACGAGCAGTACTTC,CASRGLAGGTYEQYF
-,-,TRBV7-8,TRBJ2-5,14,TGTGCCAGCAGCTTCCCGGGGTCCAAAGAGACCCAGTACTTC,CASSFPGSKETQYF
-,-,TRBV12-3/TRBV12-4,TRBJ1-2,12,TGTGCCAGCAGTTTAGCACAGGTGGGCTACACCTTC,CASSLAQVGYTF
TRBD2,-,TRBV19,TRBJ2-3,16,TGTGCCAGTAGTATAGGTGTTAGCGGGGTCGTCGATACGCAGTATTTT,CASSIGVSGVVDTQYF
TRBD1,-,TRBV5-1,TRBJ1-6,16,TGCGCCAGCAGCTTTACACAGGGGGTCCTGGATTCACCCCTCCACTTT,CASSFTQGVLDSPLHF
TRBD1,-,TRBV10-3,TRBJ1-6,13,TGTGCCACCGGGACAGGGAAAAATTCACCCCTCCACTTT,CATGTGKNSPLHF
-,-,TRBV25-1,TRBJ1-4,13,TGTGCCAGCAGTGAACAGGTTAATGAAAAACTGTTTTTT,CASSEQVNEKLFF